The entry below describes one TCR beta chain. It lacks a known antigen. Base qualities are not at hand, and no much larger clone is one base apart. Measured from the cysteine to the phenylalanine, the CDR3 is 18 residues long. Solely the CDR3 DNA is kept, with 54 bases framed from the first base. Trimming takes 4 bases from V and 0 bases from J, and the germline ends sit 21 bases apart. CDR1 and CDR2 (SEHNR, FQNEAQ) derive from the germline V gene (reference sequence). The data are from a study of shared clonotypes between healthy human individuals (dated by TCRdb to about 2020). Broadly, across the study: A few men and two women, aged 18 to 49 years, made up the cohort. Each donor's leukapheresis produced roughly between about 0.85 and 10 billion PBMCs. To increase sequencing depth and limit assay-specific biases, TCR repertoire library preparation and sequencing were carried out by different laboratories using diverse techniques. Per donor, three plates each were used for CD4 naive and CD4 memory, two for CD8 naive, and one for CD8 memory. To estimate repertoire size and how much clonotypes are shared between individuals, the study performed deep sequencing of blood TCR repertoires from 4 to 6 healthy adults. Overall study results and their limits: Sampling was limited to blood, and TCR repertoires in tissue likely differ from TCR repertoires in blood. Sharing across a handful of donors was observed for around 5% of naive CD4, over 3% of naive CD8, over 2% of memory CD4, and less than 0.45% of memory CD8 clonotypes. Pairwise subsampling indicated that sequencing depth was expected to affect the degree of clonotype sharing among donors. Higher generation probabilities were observed for clonotypes shared by all four sorted-subset donors than for non-shared clonotypes. The genetic and exposure-history diversity represented was limited by the small number of donors. Larger estimated clonotype richness was generally found for naive subsets than for memory subsets. Rarefaction of sorted-subset datasets indicated incomplete sequencing despite the large sequencing depth.

The donors were healthy, HIV-negative adults who had no recently reported acute infections or vaccinations. Every donor was a Caucasian adult residing in Nashville, Tennessee, USA. Magnetic negative selection was used to enrich CD4+ T cells, after which naive cells were positively selected on CD45RA and the negative fraction became the memory subset. After blood collection by leukapheresis, PBMCs were isolated using Ficoll-Histopaque density gradient centrifugation and then cryopreserved in the vapor phase of liquid nitrogen. Analytical flow cytometry was used to check the purity and quantity of each magnetically sorted T cell population. Each sorted fraction had its genomic DNA isolated and then quantified by UV absorbance on a Nanodrop 2000c. Using the deep immunoSEQ assay, multiplex PCR amplified TCR CDR3 regions from genomic DNA. Extracted genomic DNA from each cell subset was distributed evenly across all wells of several immunoSEQ 96-well plates, and each plate was treated as a replicate. For sorted subsets, 200 to 250 ng of genomic DNA, equivalent to 25,000 to 35,000 T cell genomes, went into each replicate PCR. Purified libraries were measured with a Qubit 3.0 fluorometer, size-checked on a Bioanalyzer 2100, and measured again with the KAPA Library Quantification kit. Every immunoSEQ 96-well plate was sequenced on a dedicated single-read 150-cycle Illumina NextSeq 550 flow cell. Regarding the original processing steps: Because the immunoSEQ output included only junctional sequences and no quality scores, the filtering could not be the same as the filtering used for full-length reads. Sequences were annotated with PyIR, a Python wrapper for IgBLAST v1.9, using IMGT germline references to assign V/J genes and CDR3. Reads were filtered out if the reads had weak V/J assignments (E-value above 1e-6), no CDR3, stop codons, out-of-frame junctions, or ambiguous translated residues. A V3J clonotype was defined by an identical inferred V gene, J gene, and CDR3 amino acid sequence. Percentage overlap between repertoires was calculated by dividing the number of shared unique clonotypes by the size of the smaller repertoire. Repertoire richness was assessed with RTK rarefaction, the Chao1 estimator, and Recon v2.1 estimates of unobserved clonotypes. Generation probabilities for all TCRbeta clonotypes obtained by the gDNA method from a handful of donors were computed using OLGA. TCRdb stores this immuneACCESS table with in-frame sequences only. Part of the clones is absent; in the studies checked, under half of the shortfall reflects unresolved V genes, and no reason is known for the rest. From that table come the V and J calls and clone size; the DNA was used to work out D and trimming. The sample table lists 1,500,000 or so clones, around 97% of them with a count of one. Jointly, the top ten make up roughly 1.1% of the sample.

The TCR sequence derives from a man aged 25 to 45 in good health. Material: naive CD4+ T cells sorted from blood. The cell subset or site label of this sample denotes: CD45RA+ positively selected. Recombination linked TRBV7-9 to TRBJ2-5; TRBD2 could be the D gene, as 6 bases match. CDR3 protein: CASSSSPDRTIYQETQYF. The nucleotide sequence is TGTGCCAGCAGCTCTTCCCCCGACCGGACTATTTACCAAGAGACCCAGTACTTC.